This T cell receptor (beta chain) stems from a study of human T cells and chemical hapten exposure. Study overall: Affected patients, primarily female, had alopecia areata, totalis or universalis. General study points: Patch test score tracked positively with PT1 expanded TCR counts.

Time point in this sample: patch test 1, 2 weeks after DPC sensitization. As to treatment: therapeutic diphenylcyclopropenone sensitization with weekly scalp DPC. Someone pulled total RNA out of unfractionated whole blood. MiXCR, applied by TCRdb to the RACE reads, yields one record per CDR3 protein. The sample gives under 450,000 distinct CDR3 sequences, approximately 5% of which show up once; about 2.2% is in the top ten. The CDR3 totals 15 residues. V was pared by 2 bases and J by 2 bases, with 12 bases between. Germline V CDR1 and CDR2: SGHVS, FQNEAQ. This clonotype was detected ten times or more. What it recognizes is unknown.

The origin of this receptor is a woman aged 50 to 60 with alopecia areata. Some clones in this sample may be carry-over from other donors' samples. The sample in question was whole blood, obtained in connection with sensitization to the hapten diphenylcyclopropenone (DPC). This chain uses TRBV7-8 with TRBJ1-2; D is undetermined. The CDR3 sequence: CASSLNRQVNYGYTF. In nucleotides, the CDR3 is TGTGCCAGCAGCTTAAACCGACAAGTAAACTATGGCTACACCTTC.